These 26 T cell receptor beta chains were sequenced from one sample in a study of breast tumors, draining lymph nodes, adjacent tissues. Breast cancer patients provided tissue from their axillary draining lymph nodes. TCRdb re-called the multiplex PCR reads with MiXCR, one entry per CDR3 protein. The sample includes about 180,000 distinct CDR3 sequences, about 33% of them seen just once. The sequenced sample consisted of axillary lymph node tissue. The receptors come from a female donor with breast cancer. Some clones in this sample may be carry-over from other donors' samples.

This clonotype was observed many times. J is TRBJ1-2 and V is TRBV30; D is undetermined. Trimming removed 1 base from V and 1 base from J, with 10 bases in between. The germline V gene encodes CDR1 GTSNPN and CDR2 SVGIG (reference sequence). This CDR3 is built from 14 residues. CDR3 amino acids: CAWSGTNYNYGYTF. In DNA, the CDR3 is TGTGCCTGGAGTGGAACCAACTATAACTATGGCTACACCTTC.

This clonotype was observed at least ten times. The chain carries TRBV30 and TRBJ2-1; D call uncertain. Germline V gene sequence: CDR1 GTSNPN, CDR2 SVGIG (reference sequence). The CDR3 covers 13 residues. The V end was cut by 1 base, the J end by 2 bases, with 6 bases between. The CDR3 loop reads CAWSGSPYNEQFF. CDR3 DNA sequence: TGTGCCTGGAGTGGGAGCCCCTACAATGAGCAGTTCTTC.

The chain couples TRBV28 to TRBJ2-5; TRBD2 matches at 13 bases. The V gene end was trimmed by 8 bases and the J gene end by 1 base; junction bases not matched to a gene: 1. The CDR3 runs 14 residues. Germline V gives CDR1 MDHEN, CDR2 SYDVKM. In DNA, the CDR3 is TGTGCCAGCGGGACTAGCGGGATCCAAGAGACCCAGTACTTC. This gives the protein CASGTSGIQETQYF.

About this clonotype itself: A much larger clonotype is one base distant, so this may be a read error. No conserved phenylalanine or tryptophan ends this CDR3, so it is likely a read error. The chain recombines TRBV19 with TRBJ2-5, with no clear D. Germline V gives CDR1 LNHDA, CDR2 SQIVND (reference sequence). The CDR3 sequence is 14 residues long. V shed 3 bases and J shed 1 base, with 9 bases lying between them. The CDR3 sequence is CASSIKGRQETQYL. Here the CDR3 DNA reads TGTGCCAGTAGTATCAAGGGCCGCCAAGAGACCCAGTACCTC.

Worth noting for this clonotype: One junction end disagrees with the germline gene, perhaps due to a read error. This sequence joins TRBV11-3 and TRBJ2-7, with TRBD1 identical over 9 bases. Germline V CDR1 and CDR2: SGHNT, YENEEA. The CDR3 runs to 15 residues. The CDR3 nucleotides are TGTGCCAGCTCACCCTATGGACAGGGGACCTACGAGCAGTGCTTC. Its translation: CASSPYGQGTYEQCF.

This clonotype has ten or more counts. This sequence joins TRBV9 and TRBJ2-7; D gene unclear. V was pared by 2 bases and J by 10 bases, with 7 bases between. The CDR3 contains 10 residues. Germline V gene data show CDR1 as SGDLS and CDR2 as YYNGEE. The CDR3 coding sequence is TGTGCCAGCAGCGTGAGATCACAGTACTTC. Protein sequence: CASSVRSQYF.

This clonotype was found many times. The chain employs TRBV29-1 and TRBJ1-1, with TRBD1 matching 10 bases. Trimming removed 3 bases from V and 3 bases from J; junction bases left unmatched: 13. The CDR3 runs 17 residues. Germline V lookup: CDR1 SQVTM, CDR2 ANQGSEA. CDR3: CSVDGRDRGRWDTEAFF. DNA of the CDR3: TGCAGCGTTGACGGCCGGGACAGGGGCCGGTGGGACACTGAAGCTTTCTTT.

The table lists this clonotype with a count of one. The chain joins TRBV20-1 to TRBJ2-7, with D possibly matching TRBD1 (6 bases). V lost 3 bases and J 6 bases, leaving 12 bases between the germline ends. The V gene's germline CDR1 is DFQATT and CDR2 SNEGSKA (reference sequence). The CDR3 runs to 12 residues. For the CDR3, the DNA is TGCAGTGCTAGTGTTCAAGGGGGCGAGCAGTACTTC. Residues: CSASVQGGEQYF.

This clonotype was found many times. V usage is TRBV7-3 and J usage is TRBJ2-5, with D perhaps matching TRBD2 (5 bases). There are 15 residues in the CDR3. CDR1 is SGHTA and CDR2 is FQGTGA in the germline V gene. Trimming stripped 6 bases from V and 2 bases from J, with 16 bases between. In DNA form, the CDR3 reads TGTGCCAGCAGTTTATCTGGTAGCGAGCAAGAGACCCAGTACTTC. Translation: CASSLSGSEQETQYF.

This clonotype was detected many times. This sequence joins TRBV15 and TRBJ2-5; 7 positions agree with TRBD2. In germline, CDR1 is LNHNV, CDR2 YYDKDF (reference sequence). CDR3 length: 15 amino acids. V lost 5 bases to trimming and J lost 1 base; unmatched junction nucleotides: 7. Written as DNA, the CDR3 is TGTGCCACCAGCTGGGCTAGCGGCATCCAAGAGACCCAGTACTTC. This encodes CATSWASGIQETQYF.

There are many counts of this clonotype. The V call is TRBV20-1, the J call TRBJ2-1; TRBD2 aligns across 10 bases. Germline V CDR1 and CDR2: DFQATT, SNEGSKA (reference sequence). CDR3 length: 16 residues. J was trimmed by 0 bases and V by 4 bases; bases with no gene match: 6. The CDR3 is CSAKTSGKSSYNEQFF. For the CDR3, the DNA is TGCAGTGCTAAAACTAGCGGGAAGAGCTCCTACAATGAGCAGTTCTTC.

This clonotype was counted ten times or more. The J gene is TRBJ2-1, the V gene TRBV10-1; D unclear. CDR1 WNHNN and CDR2 SYGVQD come from the germline V gene (reference sequence). V was clipped by 1 base and J by 7 bases, with 5 bases between them. The CDR3 has 12 amino acids. Here the CDR3 reads CASSEFRNEQFF. The CDR3 nucleotides are TGCGCCAGCAGTGAGTTCCGGAATGAGCAGTTCTTC.

In regard to this clonotype: The junction does not match germline at one end; this may be a read error. The chain couples TRBV5-5 to TRBJ1-1; 7 bases align to TRBD1. The CDR3 sequence is 14 residues long. The germline gives CDR1 SGHKS, CDR2 YYEKEE (reference sequence). The CDR3 reads CASSSQGPNTEAFF. As DNA, the CDR3 is TGCGCCAGCAGCTCACAGGGGCCGAACACTGAAGCTTTCTTT. The complete variable domain, with remaining parts taken from reference TRBV5-5 and TRBJ1-1, reads DAGVTQSPTHLIKTRGQQVTLRCSPISGHKSVSWYQQVLGQGPQFIFQYYEKEERGRGNFPDRFSARQFPNYSSELNVNALLLGDSALYLCASSSQGPNTEAFFGQGTRLTVV.

At least ten counts were recorded for this clonotype. This rearrangement joins TRBV7-9 to TRBJ2-7, with TRBD1 as a possible D gene (5 bases). Deletions cut 1 base from V and 2 bases from J, with 12 bases between. The CDR3 runs 15 residues. Germline assignment: CDR1 SEHNR and CDR2 FQNEAQ (reference sequence). The CDR3 DNA is TGTGCCAGCAGCTTAGTCCAGGGATCCCCCTACGAGCAGTACTTC. Translating gives CASSLVQGSPYEQYF.

In its sample, this clonotype was seen many times. The chain joins TRBV7-8 to TRBJ2-5; TRBD2 aligns across 14 bases. This CDR3 is 16 amino acids long. V was clipped by 5 bases and J by 5 bases; unmatched bases: 7. Germline lookup yields CDR1 SGHVS and CDR2 FQNEAQ. For the CDR3, the DNA is TGTGCCAGCAGCACGGGACTAGCGGGAGTTAGGGAGACCCAGTACTTC. Its translation: CASSTGLAGVRETQYF.

This clonotype occurred many times. The V call is TRBV25-1, the J call TRBJ2-7; the D gene is possibly TRBD2 (5 bases). Per the germline V gene, CDR1 is MGHDK and CDR2 is SYGVNS. The germline V and J ends were trimmed by 3 bases and 5 bases, with 14 bases remaining between them. The CDR3 is made up of 14 amino acids. CDR3: CASSDVERVDEQYF. The CDR3 DNA follows: TGTGCCAGCAGTGACGTCGAGAGGGTGGACGAGCAGTACTTC.

This clonotype was counted many times. The chain is built from TRBV19 and TRBJ1-2; D not resolved. The V and J ends lost 6 bases and 1 base respectively, with 9 bases between them. This CDR3 is built from 13 residues. Germline V gene lookup returns CDR1 LNHDA and CDR2 SQIVND (reference sequence). CDR3: CASRPQNNYGYTF. CDR3 coding DNA: TGTGCCAGTAGACCACAGAATAACTATGGCTACACCTTC.

This clonotype was recorded a few times. The genes are TRBV27 and TRBJ1-2; D is unclear. Trimming took off 1 base at V and 0 bases at J, with 9 bases between the two ends. Germline lookup yields CDR1 MNHEY and CDR2 SMNVEV (reference sequence). The CDR3 totals 15 residues. CDR3 sequence: CASSLFAGSNYGYTF. Here the CDR3 DNA reads TGTGCCAGCAGTTTATTCGCGGGATCTAACTATGGCTACACCTTC.

The chain carries TRBV7-2 and TRBJ2-7; the D gene is possibly TRBD1 (5 bases). Trimming took off 5 bases at V and 0 bases at J, with 14 bases between the two ends. This CDR3 spans 15 amino acids. The germline CDR1 and CDR2 sequences are SGHTA and FQGNSA. CDR3: CASSVVPQDSYEQYF. The CDR3 DNA reads TGTGCCAGCAGCGTTGTTCCACAGGACTCCTACGAGCAGTACTTC.

A word on this clonotype: One base away lies a much larger clone, so this may be a sequencing read error. The chain is built from TRBV6-5 and TRBJ1-3; TRBD1 is a possible D gene (5 bases). The CDR3 loop spans 17 amino acids. The V gene lost 6 bases and the J gene lost 4 bases, with 22 bases spanning the gap. Per the germline V gene, CDR1 is MNHEY and CDR2 is SVGAGI. The CDR3 spells CASSLHLAGLTGNTIYF. CDR3 nucleotide sequence: TGTGCCAGCAGCTTACACCTGGCAGGGCTAACGGGAAACACCATATATTTT.

CDR3 protein: CASSQSSGSYNEQFF. In nucleotides, the CDR3 is TGTGCCAGCAGCCAATCGAGTGGGAGCTACAATGAGCAGTTCTTC. This chain uses TRBV3-1 with TRBJ2-1, with a tentative D call TRBD2 (5 bases). CDR3 length: 15 residues. With 2 bases removed from V and 3 bases from J, the gap between germline ends came to 11 bases. Germline-derived CDR1 and CDR2 are LGHDT and YNNKEL (reference sequence).

This clonotype appeared many times. CDR3 loop: CAISESGTDYGYTF. The CDR3 DNA is TGTGCCATCAGTGAGTCCGGGACAGACTATGGCTACACCTTC. The chain combines TRBV10-3 with TRBJ1-2; 7 nucleotides align to TRBD1. The V gene's germline CDR1 is ENHRY and CDR2 SYGVKD. With 0 bases clipped from V and 3 bases from J, the junction kept 1 base outside the gene matches. The CDR3 extends over 14 amino acids.

The chain employs TRBV19 and TRBJ1-5, with 9 bases aligning to TRBD1. The CDR3 spans 14 residues. CDR1 LNHDA and CDR2 SQIVND come from the germline V gene (reference sequence). The CDR3 is CARNGTGNNQPQHF. The CDR3, as DNA: TGTGCTAGAAATGGGACAGGGAACAATCAGCCCCAGCATTTT.

Many counts were recorded for this clonotype. The chain uses TRBV7-9 and TRBJ2-3; D perhaps matches TRBD2 (5 bases). V was clipped by 4 bases and J by 0 bases, with 20 bases between them. Germline V gives CDR1 SEHNR, CDR2 FQNEAQ (reference sequence). This CDR3 region has 18 residues. The CDR3: CASSSTLVGTLSTDTQYF. In nucleotides, the CDR3 is TGTGCCAGCAGCTCAACACTAGTGGGAACTCTCAGCACAGATACGCAGTATTTT.

This clonotype was seen many times. The chain links TRBV4-1 to TRBJ2-5; 7 bases agree with TRBD1. V was clipped by 0 bases and J by 1 base; unmatched bases: 2. The germline V gene has CDR1 MGHRA and CDR2 YSYEKL. The CDR3 has 15 amino acids. This CDR3 reads CASSQDGTVQETQYF. The CDR3 DNA follows: TGCGCCAGCAGCCAAGACGGGACAGTCCAAGAGACCCAGTACTTC.

The CDR3 DNA reads as TGTGCCAGCAACCCGGGACAGGGGGCAACTAATGAAAAACTGTTTTTT. It yields the protein CASNPGQGATNEKLFF. V is TRBV6-4 and J is TRBJ1-4; 11 nucleotides agree with TRBD1. Trimming cost V 7 bases and J 0 bases; bases outside gene matches: 4. Germline V gene sequence: CDR1 MRHNA, CDR2 SNTAGT. There are 16 residues in the CDR3.